The table lists the clone carrying this TCR beta chain with a few counts. In TCRdb, the RT-PCR reads were re-called with MiXCR into one record per CDR3 protein. The sample has 500,000 to 600,000 distinct CDR3 sequences; around 11% are singletons. This specimen comes from a study of response to subunit inactivated influenza vaccine. Germline V lookup: CDR1 SGHTA, CDR2 FQGNSA. CDR3 length: 16 residues. Trimming took 4 bases from V and 1 from J; bases not matched to a gene: 9. This same sample was also taken into another study, of T cells expressing NK-cell markers. That paper notes: UMI-tagged 5'RACE template switching yielded the TCR beta cDNA. Sequenced donors, eight in total, included seven who were HCMV-seropositive and one who was seronegative. Dominant NKG2C+ clonotypes made up roughly 1.0-7.0% of CD8+ T cells in a handful of donors. The leading position in the CD3+CD56-NKG2C+ fraction of four donors also went to these clonotypes. Questions lingered over whether expanded NKG2C+ T cell clones were HCMV-specific.

This chain joins TRBV7-2 and TRBJ2-7, with 8 bases aligning to TRBD1. This clonotype was sampled from a man aged 50 to 59 who received an inactivated influenza vaccine. Specimen: PBMCs from blood, collected on the day of vaccination. The CDR3 DNA reads as TGTGCCAGCAGCTCCCGGGAGAGGACAGGGTCCTACGAGCAGTACTTC. Protein product: CASSSRERTGSYEQYF.